The 29 T cell receptor beta chains reported below all come from one sample, sequenced in a study of CD8+ T cells in alopecia areata (dated by TCRdb to the late 2010s). The meaning of the sample's time point label: about 5 months on oral tofacitinib. The treatment or condition label, read with the paper, signifies: oral pan-JAK inhibitor, 5-10 mg twice daily. Library preparation was by the immunoSEQ multiplex PCR assay. RNA was extracted from all samples and reverse transcribed into cDNA as template for TCR sequencing. TCRdb took this table from immuneACCESS and kept in-frame rearrangements with V and J called. Such tables lack part of the clones; where checked against another copy, unresolved V genes explain under half of the gap, and the rest is unexplained. The sample table records some 44,000 clones; more than 90% of these occur just once. The top ten clonotypes cover over 15% of the sample. The sequencing used CD8+ T cells sorted from blood, collected at week 24, from a patient treated with tofacitinib. The source of these receptors is a human donor with alopecia areata.

J is TRBJ2-7 and V is TRBV30, with TRBD1 identical over 9 bases. The CDR3 contains 15 residues. After removal of 5 bases from V and 3 bases from J, the junction contained 11 bases not matched to a gene. Germline V CDR1 and CDR2: GTSNPN, SVGIG (reference sequence). CDR3 nucleotide sequence: TGTGCCTGGGGAGCCCCGGGACAGGGCCTCTACGAGCAGTACTTC. This sequence encodes CAWGAPGQGLYEQYF.

This clone was detected a few times. The chain uses TRBV29-1 and TRBJ2-7; D unresolved. V was pared by 1 base and J by 2 bases, with 9 bases between. CDR1 is SQVTM and CDR2 is ANQGSEA in the germline V gene. This CDR3 spans 13 amino acids. The CDR3 loop reads CSVEGVTAYEQYF. CDR3 sequence (DNA): TGCAGCGTTGAAGGGGTAACAGCCTACGAGCAGTACTTC.

The chain joins TRBV5-1 to TRBJ2-2; 10 nucleotides align to TRBD1. Germline values: CDR1 SGHRS, CDR2 YFSETQ. The CDR3 runs to 16 residues. The V and J ends lost 4 bases and 7 bases, in that order; junction bases with no gene match: 10. In DNA form, the CDR3 reads TGCGCCAGCAGCCCGAGGCGACAGGGGGCCGGCGGGGAGCTGTTTTTT. This encodes CASSPRRQGAGGELFF. The full variable domain, with the rest looked up from reference TRBV5-1 and TRBJ2-2, is KAGVTQTPRYLIKTRGQQVTLSCSPISGHRSVSWYQQTPGQGLQFLFEYFSETQRNKGNFPGRFSGRQFSNSRSEMNVSTLELGDSALYLCASSPRRQGAGGELFFGEGSRLTVL.

This chain connects TRBV7-9 to TRBJ1-2, with D possibly being TRBD1 (6 bases). The germline V gene encodes CDR1 SEHNR and CDR2 FQNEAQ (reference sequence). The CDR3 has 17 amino acids. Between the trimmed V and J ends, which lost 0 bases and 6 bases, there was a span of 20 bases. The CDR3 DNA reads TGTGCCAGCAGCTTAGCCCGGGGCCTTCAGGGGATCGATGGCTACACCTTC. Amino acids: CASSLARGLQGIDGYTF.

This chain links TRBV23-1 with TRBJ2-2; D is possibly TRBD1 (5 bases). TRBV23-1 is identified as an open reading frame with a role that is uncertain. The V end lost 8 bases, the J end lost 6 bases, and 10 bases lay between the germline ends. The CDR3 has 12 residues. CDR3 protein: CASLSRAGELFF. Written as DNA, the CDR3 is TGCGCCAGCCTCTCCAGGGCCGGGGAGCTGTTTTTT.

The rearrangement uses TRBV25-1 and TRBJ2-5; 8 bases line up with TRBD1. The V segment lost 3 bases and the J segment 4 bases; nucleotides outside the gene matches: 7. Germline V lookup: CDR1 MGHDK, CDR2 SYGVNS. The CDR3 is 15 amino acids. The CDR3 DNA reads TGTGCCAGCAGTGATCTCAGGGGGCAGGGAGAGACCCAGTACTTC. Protein product: CASSDLRGQGETQYF.

CDR3 region: CASRSHLYEQYF. In DNA, the CDR3 is TGTGCCAGCAGAAGCCATCTATACGAGCAGTACTTC. The chain carries TRBV6-5 and TRBJ2-7; D remains unclear. The germline V gene encodes CDR1 MNHEY and CDR2 SVGAGI. This CDR3 has 12 residues. V dropped 6 bases and J dropped 4 bases, with 10 bases sitting between them.

The CDR3 reads CASSSRQGRLETQYF. Written as DNA, the CDR3 is TGTGCCAGCAGCTCGCGACAGGGGAGACTGGAGACCCAGTACTTC. The rearrangement uses TRBV13 and TRBJ2-5; 8 bases agree with TRBD1. The ends lost 4 bases at V and 5 bases at J; junction bases unmatched: 9. Germline V gives CDR1 PRHDT, CDR2 FYEKMQ (reference sequence). The length of the CDR3 is 15 residues.

The chain employs TRBV18 and TRBJ2-6, with TRBD1 identical over 9 bases. The CDR3 has 21 amino acids. The trim removed 0 bases at V and 2 bases at J, leaving 14 bases unmatched. CDR1 KGHSH and CDR2 LQKENI come from the germline V gene. The chain's CDR3 is CASSPPRTGDGSSAGANVLTF. CDR3 sequence (DNA): TGTGCCAGCTCACCACCGAGGACAGGGGATGGGTCATCCGCTGGGGCCAACGTCCTGACTTTC.

The V gene is TRBV6-5, the J gene TRBJ2-1; D is possibly TRBD2 (5 bases). The length of the CDR3 is 13 residues. V lost 6 bases to trimming and J lost 9 bases, with 15 bases between them. Germline CDR1 and CDR2: MNHEY and SVGAGI. The CDR3 sequence is CASSYGVAGEQFF. DNA for the CDR3: TGTGCCAGCAGCTATGGGGTCGCGGGTGAGCAGTTCTTC.

The J gene is TRBJ2-3, the V gene TRBV29-1, with 8 bases matching TRBD1. The CDR3 consists of 16 residues. Germline loops: CDR1 SQVTM, CDR2 ANQGSEA. V lost 0 bases and J lost 2; bases outside the gene matches: 7. The CDR3 region has the DNA TGCAGCGTTGAAGACTCGGGACAGGCGATCACAGATACGCAGTATTTT. This gives the protein CSVEDSGQAITDTQYF.

This clone was counted a single time. The chain has TRBV6-5 and TRBJ2-5; 7 bases are a match to TRBD2. Germline V gene sequence: CDR1 MNHEY, CDR2 SVGAGI. V lost 0 bases to trimming and J lost 4 bases; unmatched junction nucleotides: 2. The CDR3 has 14 residues. CDR3 in amino acids: CASSYSREGETQYF. In nucleotides, the CDR3 is TGTGCCAGCAGTTACTCCAGGGAGGGAGAGACCCAGTACTTC.

The chain joins TRBV28 to TRBJ2-1; D gene ambiguous. The CDR3 runs to 11 residues. Trimming removed 5 bases at V and 9 bases at J, with 8 bases between. The germline gives CDR1 MDHEN, CDR2 SYDVKM. The CDR3 protein is CASSKIPEQFF. The CDR3 DNA follows: TGTGCCAGCAGTAAAATCCCTGAGCAGTTCTTC.

The chain links TRBV7-9 to TRBJ2-3; D is uncertain. CDR1 SEHNR and CDR2 FQNEAQ come from the germline V gene (reference sequence). V lost 5 bases and J lost 4, with 25 bases in between. The CDR3 consists of 18 residues. The CDR3 spells CASSPSYGSSSTADTQYF. Here the CDR3 DNA reads TGTGCCAGCAGCCCCTCCTATGGCAGCTCATCCACGGCAGATACGCAGTATTTT.

The chain couples TRBV4-1 to TRBJ2-2; 8 positions agree with TRBD2. In germline, CDR1 is MGHRA, CDR2 YSYEKL. Trimming took 4 bases from V and 1 from J; bases not matched to a gene: 2. This CDR3 contains 15 residues. As DNA, the CDR3 is TGCGCCAGCAGCCCTAGCGGGTGGAACACCGGGGAGCTGTTTTTT. Encoded protein: CASSPSGWNTGELFF.

This clone was observed once. The chain recombines TRBV7-6 with TRBJ2-7; 9 bases align to TRBD1. Germline CDR1 and CDR2: SGHVS and FNYEAQ. The CDR3 has 16 amino acids. Trimming cost V 1 base and J 4 bases; bases outside gene matches: 8. The CDR3 region has the DNA TGTGCCAGCAGCTTAGGCTCCGGGACAGGGTTTTACGAGCAGTACTTC. Its translation: CASSLGSGTGFYEQYF.

The chain recombines TRBV9 with TRBJ2-1; 9 nucleotides agree with TRBD2. Unmatched junction bases numbered 15, after V lost 4 bases and J lost 4 bases. CDR3 length: 18 amino acids. In germline, CDR1 is SGDLS, CDR2 YYNGEE. CDR3 sequence: CASSPSGTSHPGYNEQFF. The CDR3 coding sequence is TGTGCCAGCAGCCCCTCCGGGACTAGCCATCCCGGATACAATGAGCAGTTCTTC.

In DNA form, the CDR3 reads TGCAGCGTCGTCGGACGGCCGGAGGGAGAGACCCAGTACTTC. Protein: CSVVGRPEGETQYF. V is TRBV29-1 and J is TRBJ2-5, with D perhaps TRBD2 (6 bases). This CDR3 spans 14 amino acids. Germline V CDR1 and CDR2: SQVTM, ANQGSEA. The V gene lost 6 bases and the J gene lost 4 bases, with 18 bases spanning the gap.

The chain employs TRBV29-1 and TRBJ2-6; possibly TRBD1 or TRBD2 for D (6 bases each). CDR1 is SQVTM and CDR2 is ANQGSEA in the germline V gene. The CDR3 sequence is 15 residues long. V dropped 4 bases and J dropped 3 bases, with 13 bases sitting between them. CDR3 region: CSVVPGGGGANVLTF. The CDR3, as DNA: TGCAGCGTTGTCCCCGGGGGCGGTGGGGCCAACGTCCTGACTTTC.

This sequence joins TRBV7-2 and TRBJ2-7, with TRBD2 identical over 7 bases. CDR1 and CDR2 from the germline V gene are SGHTA and FQGNSA. This CDR3 spans 15 amino acids. V trimming: 1 base; J trimming: 4 bases; junction bases outside the gene matches: 7. The CDR3 region is CASSLDQRGRYEQYF. The DNA for the CDR3 is TGTGCCAGCAGCTTAGACCAGCGGGGAAGGTACGAGCAGTACTTC.

This rearrangement joins TRBV9 to TRBJ2-5; TRBD1 matches at 8 bases. Per germline, CDR1 SGDLS and CDR2 YYNGEE. V shed 3 bases and J 1 base; nucleotides not matched to a gene: 5. The CDR3 contains 15 residues. The CDR3 DNA sequence: TGTGCCAGCAGCGCGCGGACAGGGTTCCAAGAGACCCAGTACTTC. Translation gives CASSARTGFQETQYF.

The chain employs TRBV27 and TRBJ2-1; D gene unclear. This CDR3 is 17 amino acids long. The germline V and J ends were trimmed by 5 bases and 7 bases, with 24 bases remaining between them. CDR1 MNHEY and CDR2 SMNVEV come from the germline V gene (reference sequence). The CDR3 DNA reads as TGTGCCAGCAGTATAAATACAGTGCCCTGGGGTACAAATGAGCAGTTCTTC. As protein: CASSINTVPWGTNEQFF.

This sequence joins TRBV7-8 and TRBJ2-3; D possibly corresponds to TRBD2 (6 bases). This CDR3 is 16 amino acids long. Germline assignment: CDR1 SGHVS and CDR2 FQNEAQ. V was trimmed by 4 bases and J by 0 bases, leaving 14 bases between them. For the CDR3, the DNA is TGTGCCAGCAGCTCATACCGGGAGTTTAGCACAGATACGCAGTATTTT. As protein: CASSSYREFSTDTQYF.

The chain is built from TRBV27 and TRBJ2-5, with TRBD2 matching over 9 bases. The CDR3 has 16 amino acids. V shed 6 bases, J shed 0 bases, and the junction held 8 bases outside the gene matches. Germline CDR1 MNHEY, CDR2 SMNVEV (reference sequence). This CDR3 is CASRALLAGDQETQYF. The CDR3 DNA is TGTGCCAGCAGGGCCCTGTTAGCGGGGGACCAAGAGACCCAGTACTTC.

The V and J genes are TRBV29-1 and TRBJ2-1; D tentatively reads TRBD1 or TRBD2 (6 bases each). Deletions cut 6 bases from V and 4 bases from J, with 13 bases between. CDR3 size: 13 residues. Germline CDR1 reads SQVTM; CDR2 reads ANQGSEA. CDR3 bases: TGCAGCGTCGGGGGACAAAGATACAATGAGCAGTTCTTC. This sequence encodes CSVGGQRYNEQFF.

This clone was seen a single time. The CDR3 protein is CAISGLAGQLPQSDTQYF. CDR3 nucleotides: TGTGCCATCAGTGGACTAGCGGGGCAATTACCCCAGTCAGATACGCAGTATTTT. V gene TRBV10-3 combines with J gene TRBJ2-3; TRBD2 matches at 11 bases. The CDR3 is 18 amino acids. The V and J ends lost 4 bases and 4 bases, in that order; junction bases with no gene match: 13. From germline, CDR1 is ENHRY and CDR2 SYGVKD.

The CDR3 region has the DNA TGTGCCAGCAGTTCGGACAGGGGCCATCAGCCCCAGCATTTT. Amino acids: CASSSDRGHQPQHF. The chain links TRBV6-5 to TRBJ1-5, with TRBD1 matching 9 bases. Germline loops: CDR1 MNHEY, CDR2 SVGAGI. Unmatched junction bases numbered 3, after V lost 4 bases and J lost 5 bases. This CDR3 region has 14 residues.

V and J are TRBV6-5 and TRBJ2-7; 8 nucleotides align to TRBD1. The CDR3 runs to 14 residues. CDR1 and CDR2 from the germline V gene are MNHEY and SVGAGI. V lost 5 bases, J lost 3 bases, and 6 bases stayed unmatched. The CDR3 DNA follows: TGTGCCAGCAGTGGGGACAGGCGTGGCTACGAGCAGTACTTC. Translation: CASSGDRRGYEQYF.

The chain recombines TRBV29-1 with TRBJ2-7; D gene unclear. CDR3 length equals 12 residues. V lost 7 bases to trimming and J lost 6 bases, with 16 bases between them. Germline V CDR1 and CDR2: SQVTM, ANQGSEA. CDR3 amino acids: CSAMTRKPEQYF. CDR3 DNA: TGCAGCGCCATGACCCGGAAACCCGAGCAGTACTTC.